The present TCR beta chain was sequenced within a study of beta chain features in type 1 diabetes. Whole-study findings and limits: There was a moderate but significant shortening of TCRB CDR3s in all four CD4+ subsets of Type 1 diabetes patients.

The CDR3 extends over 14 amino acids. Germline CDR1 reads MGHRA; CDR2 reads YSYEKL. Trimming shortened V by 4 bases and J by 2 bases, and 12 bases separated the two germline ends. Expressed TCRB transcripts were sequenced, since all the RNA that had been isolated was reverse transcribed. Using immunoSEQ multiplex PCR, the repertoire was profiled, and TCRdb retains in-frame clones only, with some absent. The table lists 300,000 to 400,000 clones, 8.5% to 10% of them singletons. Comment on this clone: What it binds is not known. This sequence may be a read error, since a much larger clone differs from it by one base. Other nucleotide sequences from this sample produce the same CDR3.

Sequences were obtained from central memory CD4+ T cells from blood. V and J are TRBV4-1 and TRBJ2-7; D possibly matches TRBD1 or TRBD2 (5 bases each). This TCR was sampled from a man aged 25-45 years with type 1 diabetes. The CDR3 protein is CASSLGPTTYEQYF. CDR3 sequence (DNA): TGCGCCAGCAGCCTGGGACCGACGACCTACGAGCAGTACTTC.